This is a list of T cell receptor beta chains from one sample in a study of blood T cell repertoires in COVID-19. The protocol was immunoSEQ multiplex PCR, while the TCRdb copy is restricted to in-frame clones and leaves out a portion. The sample holds under 150,000 clones, roughly 84% seen once. Sequenced: peripheral blood. The receptors come from a woman in her seventies who had recovered from COVID-19. Both conserved end residues are part of each CDR3.

j_gene,v_gene,CDR3aa
TRBJ2-2,TRBV19,CASRKLAGGPGTGELFF
TRBJ2-5,TRBV30,CAWRPHSGVRETQYF
TRBJ2-3,TRBV6-6,CASSYEDSTDTQYF
TRBJ2-1,TRBV7-3,CASSLDRGDYNEQFF
TRBJ1-2,TRBV4-3,CASSHTGSYGYTF
TRBJ2-2,TRBV7-2,CASSARTSGDTGELFF
TRBJ1-2,TRBV7-2,CASRRDRGDGYTF
TRBJ2-1,TRBV5-4,CASSSGQGAYSYNEQFF
TRBJ1-4,TRBV30,CAWSRPGGNEKLFF
TRBJ1-2,TRBV6-5,CASSPQGAIGYTF
TRBJ1-2,TRBV11-2,CASSLVRDSYYGYTF
TRBJ2-1,TRBV7-2,CASSSLSGVWEQFF
TRBJ2-3,TRBV5-5,CASTLGTRPDTQYF
TRBJ2-2,TRBV12-3/TRBV12-4,CASSLGQGRELFF
TRBJ1-5,TRBV5-4,CASSLSGGNQPQHF
TRBJ2-6,TRBV27,CASSLYRTPGQSSGANVLTF
TRBJ2-5,TRBV14,CASSRATQETQYF
TRBJ1-6,TRBV12-3/TRBV12-4,CASSQGTGGPLHF
TRBJ2-2,TRBV24-1,CATSDRGQGRGTGGELFF
TRBJ2-5,TRBV28,CASRRQPHQETQYF
TRBJ2-1,TRBV6-1,CASSSPDRGRGEQFF
TRBJ1-1,TRBV7-9,CASSFTMNTEAFF
TRBJ2-7,TRBV7-2,CASSLQTGAYEQYF
TRBJ2-2,TRBV4-3,CASSQARAGELFF
TRBJ1-3,TRBV12-3/TRBV12-4,CASTSMRGNTIYF
TRBJ1-5,TRBV28,CATRGAHQPQHF
TRBJ2-5,TRBV27,CASSLSRVAQETQYF
TRBJ2-7,TRBV7-2,CASSLGLQGSYEQYF
TRBJ1-2,TRBV12-3/TRBV12-4,CASTTTGSWGYTF
TRBJ2-6,TRBV7-6,CASSLVGGAGANVLTF
TRBJ2-1,TRBV27,CASSLRATSPYNEQFF
TRBJ1-5,TRBV4-3,CASSQDKSYQPQHF
TRBJ2-3,TRBV4-3,CASSQDIAGGTDTQYF
TRBJ1-2,TRBV7-8,CASSRGQGESGYTF
TRBJ1-1,TRBV6-7,CASSSVRNRDREKDTEAFF
TRBJ2-7,TRBV11-3,CASSLQQGYEQYF
TRBJ2-5,TRBV10-1,CASSEPRSRTQYF
TRBJ2-3,TRBV15,CATSRDGGGRDTQYF
TRBJ2-7,TRBV18,CASSRTGSSYEQYF
TRBJ1-4,TRBV7-9,CASSEARGANEKLFF
TRBJ2-1,TRBV5-1,CASSLLAGKGEQFF
TRBJ2-5,TRBV27,CASSPRQVRETQYF
TRBJ2-3,TRBV4-3,CASSQQAGPTTPTTDTQYF
TRBJ2-5,TRBV5-4,CASSPAGTGQETQYF
TRBJ1-2,TRBV28,CATEDRSYGYTF
TRBJ2-2,TRBV7-2,CASSLGLAGVGELFF
TRBJ2-3,TRBV13,CASSNRGRTSTDTQYF
TRBJ2-5,TRBV5-1,CASSLGGTSEETQYF
TRBJ2-7,TRBV10-3,CAIRGATGGSYEQYF